What follows are 29 T cell receptor beta chains derived from one specimen sequenced in a study of T cell responses to AZD1222 COVID-19 vaccine. Sequenced by immunoSEQ multiplex PCR; TCRdb stores in-frame clones only, minus some. The table records 120,000 to 150,000 clones, around nine tenths of them present only once. The specimen comprised peripheral blood, sampled 28 days after the second AZD1222 dose. Source of these receptors: an adult who received the AZD1222 COVID-19 vaccine.

This chain uses TRBV28 with TRBJ1-2; 8 bases align to TRBD1. Germline trimming cut 5 bases from V and 8 bases from J; bases unmatched to any gene: 10. Germline CDR1 and CDR2: MDHEN and SYDVKM. The CDR3 spans 14 residues. CDR3 DNA: TGTGCCAGCAGTAGGACAGGGACAACCGGGGGCTACACCTTC. It translates to CASSRTGTTGGYTF.

The CDR3 DNA is TGTGCCAGCAGTGATTCTGGGGCCAACGTCCTGACTTTC. Translation: CASSDSGANVLTF. V gene TRBV6-4 combines with J gene TRBJ2-6; D unclear. The CDR3 totals 13 residues. V lost 3 bases to trimming and J lost 1 base, with 1 base between them. CDR1 is MRHNA, CDR2 SNTAGT, per germline.

The rearrangement joins TRBV7-9 to TRBJ1-4; 7 nucleotides align to TRBD1. Trimming at V came to 3 bases and at J to 8 bases, leaving 6 bases not matched to a gene. This CDR3 is 14 amino acids long. Germline-derived CDR1 and CDR2 are SEHNR and FQNEAQ (reference sequence). The CDR3 protein is CASSFGQGGEKLFF. The CDR3 nucleotides are TGTGCCAGCAGCTTTGGCCAGGGGGGAGAAAAACTGTTTTTT.

This CDR3 reads CASSIDPRETSGIVLPKNIQYF. The CDR3 region has the DNA TGTGCCAGTAGTATCGACCCTAGGGAGACTAGCGGGATTGTACTGCCCAAAAACATTCAGTACTTC. This chain joins TRBV19 and TRBJ2-4; 11 bases agree with TRBD2. V shed 3 bases, J shed 2 bases, and the junction held 21 bases outside the gene matches. The germline gives CDR1 LNHDA, CDR2 SQIVND (reference sequence). CDR3 length: 22 residues.

The genes are TRBV10-3 and TRBJ2-5; 8 nucleotides agree with TRBD2. The V segment lost 10 bases and the J segment 5 bases; nucleotides outside the gene matches: 3. This CDR3 has 11 amino acids. Per the germline V gene, CDR1 is ENHRY and CDR2 is SYGVKD. The CDR3 here is CASSGGETQYF. DNA for the CDR3: TGTGCCAGCTCGGGGGGGGAGACCCAGTACTTC.

This sequence joins TRBV4-1 and TRBJ2-3, with 8 bases matching TRBD2. The CDR3 has 20 residues. The V gene's germline CDR1 is MGHRA and CDR2 YSYEKL. Germline trimming cut 4 bases from V and 0 bases from J; bases unmatched to any gene: 18. Written as DNA, the CDR3 is TGCGCCAGCAGCCCTGGATGGGGGGGCGGGAGGTTACCTAGCACAGATACGCAGTATTTT. Translated: CASSPGWGGGRLPSTDTQYF.

J is TRBJ2-1 and V is TRBV29-1; no reliable D call. The V gene lost 5 bases and the J gene lost 7 bases, with 18 bases spanning the gap. Germline values: CDR1 SQVTM, CDR2 ANQGSEA. The CDR3 totals 14 residues. This CDR3 reads CSVSDTGQRNEQFF. CDR3 nucleotide sequence: TGCAGCGTTTCCGACACCGGGCAGAGGAATGAGCAGTTCTTC.

This sequence joins TRBV29-1 and TRBJ1-4, with 9 bases identical to TRBD1. CDR3 size: 16 residues. The germline CDR1 and CDR2 sequences are SQVTM and ANQGSEA. J was trimmed by 5 bases and V by 4 bases; bases with no gene match: 11. CDR3 sequence reads: CSVASGTGTINEKLFF. Here the CDR3 DNA reads TGCAGCGTTGCTTCCGGGACAGGGACCATCAATGAAAAACTGTTTTTT.

The rearrangement joins TRBV2 to TRBJ1-5, with 7 bases fitting TRBD1. The CDR3 sequence is 14 residues long. Trimming at V came to 8 bases and at J to 0 bases, leaving 4 bases not matched to a gene. Germline CDR1 is SNHLY and CDR2 is FYNNEI. CDR3 in DNA: TGTGCCAGCGTTCGGGACAGTAGCAATCAGCCCCAGCATTTT. Its protein product is CASVRDSSNQPQHF.

V gene TRBV7-9 combines with J gene TRBJ1-1; weak D call: TRBD1 (6 bases). CDR1 is SEHNR, CDR2 FQNEAQ, per germline (reference sequence). Trimming stripped 3 bases from V and 5 bases from J, with 10 bases between. CDR3 size: 13 residues. The CDR3, as DNA: TGTGCCAGCAGCTTCAGGGGCGGAACTGAAGCTTTCTTT. Its protein is CASSFRGGTEAFF.

This chain connects TRBV5-4 to TRBJ2-5; 9 nucleotides line up with TRBD2. J was trimmed by 1 base and V by 5 bases; bases with no gene match: 6. The CDR3 is 15 residues long. CDR1 SGHNT and CDR2 YYREEE come from the germline V gene (reference sequence). The CDR3 spells CASRGSSGVQETQYF. The CDR3 DNA reads TGTGCCAGCAGGGGGTCTAGCGGGGTCCAAGAGACCCAGTACTTC.

This chain links TRBV5-8 with TRBJ1-6; D is uncertain. The V gene's germline CDR1 is SGHTS and CDR2 YDEGEE. Deletions cut 4 bases from V and 7 bases from J, with 12 bases between. The CDR3 spans 14 residues. CDR3 coding DNA: TGTGCCAGCAGCCATCCGAGCCGAAATTCACCCCTCCACTTT. Translated: CASSHPSRNSPLHF.

This clone was seen once. The chain combines TRBV19 with TRBJ1-1; D is ambiguous. CDR1 and CDR2 from the germline V gene are LNHDA and SQIVND (reference sequence). There are 14 residues in the CDR3. The germline V and J ends were trimmed by 10 bases and 1 base, with 16 bases remaining between them. CDR3 loop: CAIREKPPNTEAFF. The CDR3 coding sequence is TGTGCCATCCGAGAGAAACCGCCGAACACTGAAGCTTTCTTT. Supplemented by reference TRBV19 and TRBJ1-1, the full variable domain reads DGGITQSPKYLFRKEGQNVTLSCEQNLNHDAMYWYRQDPGQGLRLIYYSQIVNDFQKGDIAEGYSVSREKKESFPLTVTSAQKNPTAFYLCAIREKPPNTEAFFGQGTRLTVV.

J is TRBJ2-6 and V is TRBV19, with 8 nucleotides matching TRBD1. The ends lost 3 bases at V and 3 bases at J; junction bases unmatched: 4. CDR1 and CDR2 (germline): LNHDA, SQIVND (reference sequence). The CDR3 sequence is 16 residues long. CDR3 amino acids: CASSIQGAGGANVLTF. The CDR3 DNA sequence: TGTGCCAGTAGTATCCAGGGGGCGGGTGGGGCCAACGTCCTGACTTTC.

The CDR3 loop is CASSQEQVTQYF. The CDR3, as DNA: TGTGCCAGCAGCCAAGAACAGGTAACGCAGTATTTT. The rearrangement links TRBV3-1 (or the pseudogene TRBV3-2) to TRBJ2-3; tentatively, D is TRBD1 (5 bases). The length of the CDR3 is 12 residues. V lost 0 bases and J 9 bases, leaving 7 bases between the germline ends. Germline V gene data show CDR1 as LGHDT and CDR2 as YNNKEL (reference sequence).

This chain uses TRBV4-1 with TRBJ1-2; no firm D call. Trimming left V 5 bases short and J 4 bases short, with 5 bases between. CDR1 and CDR2 (germline): MGHRA, YSYEKL. The CDR3 has 11 residues. The CDR3: CASSNTYGYTF. CDR3 nucleotides: TGCGCCAGCAGCAACACCTATGGCTACACCTTC.

The rearrangement links TRBV5-5 to TRBJ2-2, with TRBD2 matching 10 bases. This CDR3 is 17 amino acids long. CDR1 and CDR2 (germline): SGHKS, YYEKEE (reference sequence). The V segment lost 1 base and the J segment 1 base; nucleotides outside the gene matches: 4. CDR3 amino acids: CASSLLLAGGNTGELFF. The CDR3, as DNA: TGTGCCAGCAGCTTGTTATTAGCGGGGGGGAACACCGGGGAGCTGTTTTTT.

This clone has just a few counts. The rearrangement joins TRBV6-2 or TRBV6-3 to TRBJ1-5, with D possibly TRBD1 on 5 matching bases. The length of the CDR3 is 15 residues. V dropped 5 bases and J dropped 0 bases, with 11 bases sitting between them. Germline V gives CDR1 MNHEY, CDR2 SVGEGT. CDR3 sequence (DNA): TGTGCCAGCAGTAGGGACGTTTATAGCAATCAGCCCCAGCATTTT. Amino acids: CASSRDVYSNQPQHF.

The chain employs TRBV7-9 and TRBJ2-1, with a tentative D call TRBD2 (6 bases). CDR1 SEHNR and CDR2 FQNEAQ come from the germline V gene (reference sequence). Trimming stripped 1 base from V and 8 bases from J, with 18 bases between. This CDR3 spans 16 amino acids. The CDR3 protein is CASSLGQETRGDEQFF. In nucleotides, the CDR3 is TGTGCCAGCAGCTTAGGTCAGGAGACTAGAGGCGATGAGCAGTTCTTC. The full variable domain, its missing parts supplied by reference TRBV7-9 and TRBJ2-1, is DTGVSQNPRHKITKRGQNVTFRCDPISEHNRLYWYRQTLGQGPEFLTYFQNEAQLEKSRLLSDRFSAERPKGSFSTLEIQRTEQGDSAMYLCASSLGQETRGDEQFFGPGTRLTVL.

This sequence joins TRBV20-1 and TRBJ1-1; D remains ambiguous. V dropped 3 bases and J dropped 6 bases, with 8 bases sitting between them. The germline V gene encodes CDR1 DFQATT and CDR2 SNEGSKA (reference sequence). The CDR3 contains 11 residues. The CDR3 is CSASSPAEAFF. In DNA, the CDR3 is TGCAGTGCTAGTAGTCCCGCTGAAGCTTTCTTT.

This CDR3 reads CASSLDRIEAFF. In DNA form, the CDR3 reads TGTGCCAGCAGTCTCGACAGGATTGAAGCTTTCTTT. V is TRBV12-3 or TRBV12-4 and J is TRBJ1-1, with a possible D match to TRBD1 (6 bases). Trimming took off 5 bases at V and 7 bases at J, with 11 bases between the two ends. The CDR3 runs to 12 residues.

The DNA for the CDR3 is TGTGCCAGCAGTTCACCTACCTCGACAGGGAGGGGTGGCTACACCTTC. As protein: CASSSPTSTGRGGYTF. This chain uses TRBV27 with TRBJ1-2, with 7 positions matching TRBD1. This CDR3 region has 16 residues. Germline V gives CDR1 MNHEY, CDR2 SMNVEV (reference sequence). J was trimmed by 7 bases and V by 4 bases; bases with no gene match: 15.

V usage is TRBV29-1 and J usage is TRBJ1-2; 7 nucleotides line up with TRBD1. Trimming took 7 bases from V and 2 from J; bases not matched to a gene: 7. Germline V gives CDR1 SQVTM, CDR2 ANQGSEA. This CDR3 has 13 amino acids. Here the CDR3 reads CSGARQGNYGYTF. CDR3 coding DNA: TGCAGCGGGGCTCGACAGGGCAACTATGGCTACACCTTC.

The V gene is TRBV7-2, the J gene TRBJ1-1, with D unclear. CDR3 length: 15 residues. The V gene lost 1 base and the J gene lost 4 bases, with 13 bases spanning the gap. Germline CDR1 SGHTA, CDR2 FQGNSA. This CDR3 reads CASSLVEIMTTEAFF. The CDR3 nucleotides are TGTGCCAGCAGCTTAGTTGAAATAATGACCACTGAAGCTTTCTTT.

CDR3: CASSDRVFGYTF. CDR3 in DNA: TGTGCCAGTAGCGACAGGGTGTTCGGCTACACCTTC. V gene TRBV19 combines with J gene TRBJ1-2; 7 bases agree with TRBD1. The J segment lost 8 bases and the V segment lost 6 bases, leaving 6 bases of the junction unmatched. CDR1 and CDR2 from the germline V gene are LNHDA and SQIVND (reference sequence). The CDR3 sequence is 12 residues long.

The chain has TRBV7-2 and TRBJ1-5; the match to TRBD1 covers 9 bases. Germline loops: CDR1 SGHTA, CDR2 FQGNSA. With V trimmed by 5 bases and J by 7 bases, 3 bases remained unmatched. The CDR3 is made up of 13 amino acids. CDR3 amino acids: CASSLDRGQPQHF. The CDR3, as DNA: TGTGCCAGCAGCCTGGACAGGGGCCAGCCCCAGCATTTT.

This clone occurred a few times. The genes are TRBV10-3 and TRBJ2-3, with a possible D match to TRBD2 (7 bases). V gave up 6 bases and J gave up 3 bases, with 19 bases separating them. The CDR3 extends over 16 amino acids. Germline-derived CDR1 and CDR2 are ENHRY and SYGVKD. CDR3 nucleotide sequence: TGTGCCATCAGCGATCTAGGGGGGGGGCAGACAGATACGCAGTATTTT. Translation gives CAISDLGGGQTDTQYF.

The chain employs TRBV28 and TRBJ1-1; the match to TRBD1 covers 7 bases. The CDR3 loop spans 10 amino acids. CDR1 is MDHEN, CDR2 SYDVKM, per germline. J lost 8 bases, V lost 6 bases, and 0 bases had no gene match. In DNA, the CDR3 is TGTGCCAGCAGGGGACAGGAAGCTTTCTTT. This codes for CASRGQEAFF.

This sequence joins TRBV7-9 and TRBJ1-2; 7 nucleotides line up with TRBD1. Germline V gene lookup returns CDR1 SEHNR and CDR2 FQNEAQ (reference sequence). This CDR3 has 13 residues. The trim removed 4 bases at V and 6 bases at J, leaving 5 bases unmatched. The CDR3 DNA reads TGTGCCAGCAGCTCGACAGGGATCCATGGCTACACCTTC. Residues: CASSSTGIHGYTF.